The sequence of this TCR beta chain was determined in a study of blood T cell repertoires in COVID-19. Study-wide background: COVID-19 samples, acute and convalescent, were from the United States, Italy and Spain. The cDNA or gDNA used as material had been derived from T cells, B-cell-depleted T cells, or PBMCs.

In the original processing: Reference gene primer amplification gave nucleated cell count estimates. Assay: immunoSEQ multiplex PCR; the TCRdb copy retains only in-frame clones and omits some. The V and J calls and clone size were taken over from that table, and D and trimming were inferred from the DNA. The top ten hold approximately 30% of the sample, which has fewer than 15,000 clones, about 83% seen once. Germline V lookup: CDR1 SGHAT, CDR2 FQNNGV. Trimming stripped 5 bases from V and 4 bases from J, with 18 bases between. This CDR3 comprises 16 residues. The chain combines TRBV11-2 with TRBJ2-1, with D perhaps matching TRBD1 (6 bases). This clonotype was obtained from a man between 50 and 59 years old with active COVID-19. The specimen sequenced was peripheral blood. The CDR3 protein is CASSTTGTSTYNEQFF. CDR3 DNA sequence: TGTGCCAGCAGCACGACCGGGACATCGACGTACAATGAGCAGTTCTTC.